The sequence of this T cell receptor (beta chain) was determined in a study of T cells in Graves' hyperthyroidism and ophthalmopathy (dated by TCRdb to the late 2010s). Looking at the study overall: Peripheral blood samples were taken at the time of initial diagnosis, prior to any treatment. To identify TCR V-J signatures that set the groups apart, the researchers used a discovery cohort of about a hundred patients, made up of 40 to 45 with Graves' ophthalmopathy and 55 to 65 with stable Graves' hyperthyroidism. Whether ophthalmopathy could be predicted prospectively was tested in an independent validation cohort made up of fewer than 20 hyperthyroidism patients plus 17 patients who later progressed to ophthalmopathy. The roughly 91 discovery patients were randomly split 7:3 into training and test sets. In several Graves' hyperthyroidism patients, the study also compared T-cell repertoires from thyroid tissue with T-cell repertoires from blood. After sampling, hyperthyroidism patients received methimazole starting at 30 mg daily, and ophthalmopathy patients received high-dose intravenous methylprednisolone. The paper reports TCR Vbeta CDR3 sequencing of some 140 peripheral blood samples: under 45 ophthalmopathy, around 80 hyperthyroidism and some 17 progressor patients. The study at large found these results: A model built on a 13 V-J signature distinguished ophthalmopathy from stable hyperthyroidism, reaching about 89% sensitivity and around 81% specificity in cross-validation and 80%/75% in testing. In validation, the model predicted progression to ophthalmopathy with approximately 69% sensitivity and 72% to 85% specificity, a median of 6.5 months before onset. Blood samples also contained most of the expanded thyroid clonotypes (frequency above 0.001), which suggests that blood repertoires may reflect thyroid immune responses. No statistical method was used to set the sample size in advance, and investigators knew the group allocation.

The table lists this clonotype with many counts. Which antigen it targets is not known. Within one base of it there is no much larger clone, and no base qualities were kept. Moderately to severely active disease, a Clinical Activity Score of at least 3, a NOSPECS grade of at least 4, and a duration under 3 months were present in ophthalmopathy patients. The study excluded patients with uncontrolled infections, other autoimmune diseases, pregnancy or lactation. Diagnoses were established on the basis of clinical symptoms, serum thyroxine and TRAb, thyroid ultrasound, and orbital computed tomography. PBMCs were isolated from 8 to 10 ml of fresh peripheral blood by Ficoll-Paque density gradient centrifugation. Trizol reagent was used to extract total RNA, and RNA quality was then checked on an Agilent 2100 Bioanalyzer. The TCR beta CDR3 regions were amplified from the RNA transcripts. A first-round RT-PCR of the TCR CDR3 used the HTBI primer set with the Qiagen OneStep RT-PCR kit. The libraries were constructed in a second round of multiplex PCR and then size-selected and purified. Sequencing of the libraries was done on an Illumina HiSeq2000 using paired-end 100 bp reads. Regarding the original processing steps: Raw data were processed with SOAPnuke, discarding reads with adapters, uncalled bases, mean Phred below 15, or no exact constant-primer or identifier match. COPE v1.2.5 was used to merge the high-quality paired reads, and each unique nucleotide sequence was defined as a clonotype. MiTCR v1.1 was used to align clonotypes to the IMGT TRBV, TRBD and TRBJ reference segments. The analysis included only V-J combinations with a frequency above 0.0001, which together covered around 99% of the repertoires. A TCS score was defined as the ratio of F50 (clonal expansion) to E x V (chaos), with BLOSUM62-based TCRdist applied between CDR3 peptides within each V-J. Welch's t-statistics and random forest reduced fewer than 600 V-J features to fewer than 15, which were used in a naive Bayes classifier (R e1071). TCRdb trimmed public reads at Q25 via fastp, called clones via MiXCR and kept in-frame beta chains. Identical CDR3 protein sequences are pooled into one entry, listed with their most common genes and DNA. The V and J calls and clone size are TCRdb's, not the authors'. A total of 490,000 or so distinct CDR3 sequences appear in this sample, 15% to 20% of them only once. The ten biggest clones cover 25% to 35% of the sample.

The TCR comes from a woman between 25 and 40 years old with Graves' ophthalmopathy. The sequenced sample consisted of blood.

The sequenced DNA: TGTGCCAGCAGCTTAGAGAGGGGGGGGACAGATACGCAGTATTTT. Its amino acids are CASSLERGGTDTQYF. In this chain, TRBV7-2 is recombined with TRBJ2-3, and possibly TRBD2, on 7 matching bases. According to the germline V gene, CDR1 reads SGHTA and CDR2 reads FQGNSA. The CDR3 holds 15 amino acids from the cysteine to the phenylalanine. Of all the DNA, just the CDR3 is kept, 45 bases in frame from base 1. At the junction V is shortened by 1 base and J by 3 bases, with 11 bases in between. Beyond the CDR3, the reference TRBV7-2 and TRBJ2-3 genes provide the residues; the full variable domain reads: GAGVSQSPSNKVTEKGKDVELRCDPISGHTALYWYRQSLGQGLEFLIYFQGNSAPDKSGLPSDRFSAERTGGSVSTLTIQRTQQEDSAVYLCASSLERGGTDTQYFGPGTRLTVL.